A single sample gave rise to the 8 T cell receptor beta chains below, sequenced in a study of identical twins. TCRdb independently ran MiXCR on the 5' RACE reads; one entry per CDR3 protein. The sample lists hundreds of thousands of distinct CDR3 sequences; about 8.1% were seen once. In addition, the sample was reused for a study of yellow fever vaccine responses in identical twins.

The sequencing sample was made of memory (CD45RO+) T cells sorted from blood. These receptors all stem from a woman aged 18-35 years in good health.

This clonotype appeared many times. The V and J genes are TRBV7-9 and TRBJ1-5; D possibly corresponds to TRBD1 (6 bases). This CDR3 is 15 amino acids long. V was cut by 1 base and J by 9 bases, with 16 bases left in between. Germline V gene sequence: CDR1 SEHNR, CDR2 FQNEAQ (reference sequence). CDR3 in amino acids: CASSLGAGELLPQHF. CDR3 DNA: TGTGCCAGCAGCTTAGGGGCAGGGGAACTTTTGCCCCAGCATTTT.

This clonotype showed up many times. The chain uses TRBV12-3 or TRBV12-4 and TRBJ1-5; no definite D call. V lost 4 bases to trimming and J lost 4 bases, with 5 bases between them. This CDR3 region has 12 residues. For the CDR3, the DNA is TGTGCCAGCAGTTCAGAGAATCAGCCCCAGCATTTT. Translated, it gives CASSSENQPQHF.

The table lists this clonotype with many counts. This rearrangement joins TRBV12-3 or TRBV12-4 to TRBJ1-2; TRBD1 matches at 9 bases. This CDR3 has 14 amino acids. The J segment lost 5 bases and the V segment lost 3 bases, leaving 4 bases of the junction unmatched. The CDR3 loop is CASSLGDRGYGYTF. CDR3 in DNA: TGTGCCAGCAGTTTGGGAGACAGGGGGTATGGCTACACCTTC.

This CDR3 reads CASSYSASRTDTQYF. CDR3 sequence (DNA): TGTGCCAGCAGTTACTCGGCTAGCCGAACAGATACGCAGTATTTT. This chain joins TRBV6-5 and TRBJ2-3; a weak D match, TRBD2 (5 bases). The CDR3 covers 15 residues. Germline-derived CDR1 and CDR2 are MNHEY and SVGAGI. V was clipped by 0 bases and J by 3 bases, with 10 bases between them.

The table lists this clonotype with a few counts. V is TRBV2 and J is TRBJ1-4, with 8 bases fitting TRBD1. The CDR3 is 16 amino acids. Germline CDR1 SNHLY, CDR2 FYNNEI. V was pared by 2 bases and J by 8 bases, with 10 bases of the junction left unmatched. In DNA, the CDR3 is TGTGCCAGCAGTGAATCGGGTGGACAGGGTAGAGAAAAACTGTTTTTT. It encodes CASSESGGQGREKLFF.

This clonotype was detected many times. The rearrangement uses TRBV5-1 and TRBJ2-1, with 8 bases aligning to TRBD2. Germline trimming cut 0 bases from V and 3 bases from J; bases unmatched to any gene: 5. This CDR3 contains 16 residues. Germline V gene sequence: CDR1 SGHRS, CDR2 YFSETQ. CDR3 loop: CASSLGSSGLYNEQFF. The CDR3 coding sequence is TGCGCCAGCAGCTTGGGGTCTAGCGGGCTCTACAATGAGCAGTTCTTC.

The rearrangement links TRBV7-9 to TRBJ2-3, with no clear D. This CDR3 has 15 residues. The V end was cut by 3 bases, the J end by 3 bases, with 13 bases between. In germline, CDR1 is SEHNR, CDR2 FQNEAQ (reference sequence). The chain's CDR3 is CASSFLGAGTDTQYF. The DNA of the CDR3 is TGTGCCAGCAGCTTTTTGGGTGCAGGAACAGATACGCAGTATTTT.

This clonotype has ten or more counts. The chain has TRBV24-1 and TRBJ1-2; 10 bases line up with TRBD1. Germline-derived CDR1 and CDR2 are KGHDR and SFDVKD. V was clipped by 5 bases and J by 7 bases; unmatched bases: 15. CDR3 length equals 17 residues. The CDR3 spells CATSGTGTGARGGGYTF. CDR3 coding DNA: TGTGCCACCAGTGGTACCGGGACAGGGGCGAGAGGCGGTGGCTACACCTTC.